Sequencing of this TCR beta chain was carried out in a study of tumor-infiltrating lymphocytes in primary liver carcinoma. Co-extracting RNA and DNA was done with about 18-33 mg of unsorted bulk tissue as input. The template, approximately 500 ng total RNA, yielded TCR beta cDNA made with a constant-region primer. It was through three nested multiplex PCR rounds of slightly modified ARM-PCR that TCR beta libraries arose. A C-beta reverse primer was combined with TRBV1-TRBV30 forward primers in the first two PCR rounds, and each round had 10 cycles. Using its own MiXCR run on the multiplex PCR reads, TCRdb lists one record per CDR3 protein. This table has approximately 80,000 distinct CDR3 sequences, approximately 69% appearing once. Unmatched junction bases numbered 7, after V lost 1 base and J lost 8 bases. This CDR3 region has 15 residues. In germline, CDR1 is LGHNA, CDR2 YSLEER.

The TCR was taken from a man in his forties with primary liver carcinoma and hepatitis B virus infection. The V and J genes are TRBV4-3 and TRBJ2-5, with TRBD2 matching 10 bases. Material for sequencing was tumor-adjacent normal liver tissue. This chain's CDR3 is CASSQGVAGGDTQYF. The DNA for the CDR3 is TGCGCCAGCAGCCAAGGAGTAGCGGGAGGAGATACCCAGTACTTC.